What follows is one TCR beta chain and its context. Under the authors' procedure: Using reference gene primer amplification, nucleated cell counts were estimated. The table came from immunoSEQ multiplex PCR; TCRdb's copy has only in-frame clones and leaves some out. V and J calls and clone size are given by that table; D and trimming were obtained from the DNA. The data hold about 98,000 clones, with 70% to 90% observed a single time. The data originate from a study of blood T cell repertoires in COVID-19. About the research overall: Nucleic acid was either cDNA or gDNA, and it came from T cells, B-cell-depleted T cells, or PBMCs.

Germline CDR1 reads KGHSH; CDR2 reads LQKENI. The CDR3 runs 13 residues. Trimming removed 5 bases from V and 8 bases from J, with 15 bases in between. This receptor was obtained from a man in his 60s with acute or convalescent COVID-19. Specimen: peripheral blood. This chain connects TRBV18 to TRBJ1-2, with D tentatively TRBD1 (5 bases). The CDR3 sequence is CASSNPGGGGYTF. The CDR3 DNA sequence: TGTGCCAGCTCAAATCCCGGGGGTGGAGGCTACACCTTC.